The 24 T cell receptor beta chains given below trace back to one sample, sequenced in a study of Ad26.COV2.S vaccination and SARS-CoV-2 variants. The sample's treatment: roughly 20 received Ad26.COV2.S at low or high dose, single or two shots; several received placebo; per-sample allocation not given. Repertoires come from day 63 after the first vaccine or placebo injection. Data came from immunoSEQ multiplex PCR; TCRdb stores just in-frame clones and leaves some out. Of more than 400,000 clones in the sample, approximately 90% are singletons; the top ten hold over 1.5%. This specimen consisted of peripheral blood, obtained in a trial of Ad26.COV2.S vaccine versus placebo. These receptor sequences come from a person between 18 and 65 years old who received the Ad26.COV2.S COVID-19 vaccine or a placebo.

The CDR3 region has the DNA TGCGCCAGCAGCCAAGACCCCGGAACTAGCGGGGGAATCACAGATACGCAGTATTTT. Its protein product is CASSQDPGTSGGITDTQYF. V and J are TRBV4-3 and TRBJ2-3; 11 bases agree with TRBD2. CDR3 length equals 19 residues. Trimming took 0 bases from V and 2 from J; bases not matched to a gene: 10. The germline gives CDR1 LGHNA, CDR2 YSLEER.

The DNA of the CDR3 is TGTGCCAGCAGTTCACCGGGACAGGGAGCCCACGAGCAGTACTTC. Its protein product is CASSSPGQGAHEQYF. The V and J genes are TRBV6-6 and TRBJ2-7, with 9 bases fitting TRBD1. This CDR3 is built from 15 residues. Germline CDR1 is MNHNY and CDR2 is SVGAGI (reference sequence). Trimming cost V 4 bases and J 5 bases; bases outside gene matches: 9.

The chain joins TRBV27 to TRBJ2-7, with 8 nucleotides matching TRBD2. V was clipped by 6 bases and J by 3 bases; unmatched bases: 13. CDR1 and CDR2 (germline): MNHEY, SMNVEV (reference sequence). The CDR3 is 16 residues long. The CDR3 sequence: CASSPSWALAVYEQYF. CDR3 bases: TGTGCCAGCAGCCCGAGCTGGGCACTAGCGGTCTACGAGCAGTACTTC.

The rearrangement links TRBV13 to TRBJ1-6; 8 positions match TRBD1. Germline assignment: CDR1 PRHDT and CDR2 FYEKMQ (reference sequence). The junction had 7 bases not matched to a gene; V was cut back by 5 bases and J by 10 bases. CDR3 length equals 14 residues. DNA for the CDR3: TGTGCCAGCAGCCTAGACAGGGGTTCGTCACCCCTCCACTTT. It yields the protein CASSLDRGSSPLHF.

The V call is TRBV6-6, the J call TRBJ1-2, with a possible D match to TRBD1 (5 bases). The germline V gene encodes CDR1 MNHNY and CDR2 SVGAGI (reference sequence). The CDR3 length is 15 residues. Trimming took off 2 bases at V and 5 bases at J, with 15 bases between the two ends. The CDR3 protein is CASSYEQGLLYGYTF. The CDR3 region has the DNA TGTGCCAGCAGTTACGAGCAGGGTCTTTTGTATGGCTACACCTTC.

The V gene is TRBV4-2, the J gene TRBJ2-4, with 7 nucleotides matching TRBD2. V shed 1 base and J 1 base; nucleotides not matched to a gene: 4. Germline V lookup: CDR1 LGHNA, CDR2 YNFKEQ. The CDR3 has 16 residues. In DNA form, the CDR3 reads TGTGCCAGCAGCCAAGTGGGGGGGTCCGCCAAAAACATTCAGTACTTC. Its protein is CASSQVGGSAKNIQYF.

The CDR3 coding sequence is TGTGCCAGCAGACTCGGGGGGGCCGAGACCCAGTACTTC. This codes for CASRLGGAETQYF. J is TRBJ2-5 and V is TRBV28; 8 bases match TRBD2. CDR1 and CDR2 from the germline V gene are MDHEN and SYDVKM. Trimming took 6 bases from V and 5 from J; bases not matched to a gene: 5. This CDR3 comprises 13 residues. The full variable domain, with the rest looked up from reference TRBV28 and TRBJ2-5, is DVKVTQSSRYLVKRTGEKVFLECVQDMDHENMFWYRQDPGLGLRLIYFSYDVKMKEKGDIPEGYSVSREKKERFSLILESASTNQTSMYLCASRLGGAETQYFGPGTRLLVL.

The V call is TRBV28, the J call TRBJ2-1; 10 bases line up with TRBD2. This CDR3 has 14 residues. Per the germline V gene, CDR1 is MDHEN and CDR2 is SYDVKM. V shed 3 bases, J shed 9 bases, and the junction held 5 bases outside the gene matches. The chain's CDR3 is CASSLLAGDGEQFF. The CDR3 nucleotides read TGTGCCAGCAGTTTGCTAGCGGGGGACGGTGAGCAGTTCTTC.

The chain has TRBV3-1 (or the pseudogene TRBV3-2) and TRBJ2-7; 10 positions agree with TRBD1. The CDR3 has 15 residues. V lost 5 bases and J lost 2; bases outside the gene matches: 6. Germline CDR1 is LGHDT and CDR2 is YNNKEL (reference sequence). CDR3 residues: CASSSRDRGPYEQYF. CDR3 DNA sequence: TGTGCCAGCAGCTCCCGGGACAGGGGACCCTACGAGCAGTACTTC.

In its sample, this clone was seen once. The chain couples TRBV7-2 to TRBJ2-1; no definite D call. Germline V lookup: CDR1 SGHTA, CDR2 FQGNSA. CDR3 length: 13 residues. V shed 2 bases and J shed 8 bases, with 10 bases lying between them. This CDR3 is CASSLTLRDEQFF. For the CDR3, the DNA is TGTGCCAGCAGCTTAACCCTAAGGGATGAGCAGTTCTTC.

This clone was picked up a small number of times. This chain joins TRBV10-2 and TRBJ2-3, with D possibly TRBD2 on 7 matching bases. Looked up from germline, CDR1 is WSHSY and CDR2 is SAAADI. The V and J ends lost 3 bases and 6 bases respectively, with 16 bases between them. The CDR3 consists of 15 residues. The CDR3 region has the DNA TGCGCCAGCAGTGATGTTGGGGGGGCACGGGATACGCAGTATTTT. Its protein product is CASSDVGGARDTQYF.

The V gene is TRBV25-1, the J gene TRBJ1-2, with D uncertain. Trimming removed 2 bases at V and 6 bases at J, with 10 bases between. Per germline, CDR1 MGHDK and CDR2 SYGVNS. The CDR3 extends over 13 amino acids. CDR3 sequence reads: CASSEGWGDGYTF. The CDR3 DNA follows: TGTGCCAGCAGTGAAGGGTGGGGAGATGGCTACACCTTC.

The CDR3 nucleotides are TGTGCCAGCAGCCACCTCAGGGAGACCCAGTACTTC. As protein: CASSHLRETQYF. The chain joins TRBV5-6 to TRBJ2-5; D uncertain. Trimming cost V 4 bases and J 5 bases, with 9 bases left between them. Germline-derived CDR1 and CDR2 are SGHDT and YYEEEE. The CDR3 extends over 12 amino acids. Full variable domain (outside the CDR3, taken from reference TRBV5-6 and TRBJ2-5): DAGVTQSPTHLIKTRGQQVTLRCSPKSGHDTVSWYQQALGQGPQFIFQYYEEEERQRGNFPDRFSGHQFPNYSSELNVNALLLGDSALYLCASSHLRETQYFGPGTRLLVL.

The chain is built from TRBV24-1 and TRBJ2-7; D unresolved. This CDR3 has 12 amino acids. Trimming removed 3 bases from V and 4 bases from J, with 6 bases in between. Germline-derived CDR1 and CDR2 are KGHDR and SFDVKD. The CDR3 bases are TGTGCCACCAGTGATACTAAATACGAGCAGTACTTC. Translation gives CATSDTKYEQYF.

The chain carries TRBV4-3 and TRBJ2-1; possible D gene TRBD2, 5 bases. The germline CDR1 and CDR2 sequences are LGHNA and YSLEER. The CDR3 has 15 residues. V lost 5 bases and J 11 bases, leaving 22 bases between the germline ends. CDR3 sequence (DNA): TGCGCCAGCAGCGCCCCTGCCACGGGGTATGGTAAGCAGTTCTTC. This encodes CASSAPATGYGKQFF.

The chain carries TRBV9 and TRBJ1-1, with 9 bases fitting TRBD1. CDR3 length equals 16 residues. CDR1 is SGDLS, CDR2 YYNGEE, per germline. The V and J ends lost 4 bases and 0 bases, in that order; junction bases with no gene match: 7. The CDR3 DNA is TGTGCCAGCAGCCCCCGGGGACAGGGCATGAACACTGAAGCTTTCTTT. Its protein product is CASSPRGQGMNTEAFF.

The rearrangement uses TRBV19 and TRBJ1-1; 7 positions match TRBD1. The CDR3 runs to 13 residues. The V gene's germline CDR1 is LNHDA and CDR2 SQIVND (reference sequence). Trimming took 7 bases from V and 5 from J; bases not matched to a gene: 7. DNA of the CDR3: TGTGCCAGTAAGGGACAGCTAGGGACTGAAGCTTTCTTT. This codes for CASKGQLGTEAFF. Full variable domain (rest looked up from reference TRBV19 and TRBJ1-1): DGGITQSPKYLFRKEGQNVTLSCEQNLNHDAMYWYRQDPGQGLRLIYYSQIVNDFQKGDIAEGYSVSREKKESFPLTVTSAQKNPTAFYLCASKGQLGTEAFFGQGTRLTVV.

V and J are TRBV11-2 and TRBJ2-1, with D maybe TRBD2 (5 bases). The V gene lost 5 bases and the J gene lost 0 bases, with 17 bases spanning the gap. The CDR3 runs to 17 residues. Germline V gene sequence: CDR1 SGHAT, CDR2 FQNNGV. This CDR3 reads CASSLMFLGSSYNEQFF. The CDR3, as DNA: TGTGCCAGCAGCCTTATGTTTCTGGGGAGCTCCTACAATGAGCAGTTCTTC.

This chain's CDR3 is CASSLAFSGSSYEQYF. The DNA for the CDR3 is TGTGCCAGCAGCTTAGCATTCAGCGGTAGCTCCTACGAGCAGTACTTC. V and J are TRBV11-2 and TRBJ2-7, with D possibly TRBD2 on 5 matching bases. The V gene's germline CDR1 is SGHAT and CDR2 FQNNGV. The CDR3 has 16 residues. Trimming took 1 base from V and 0 from J, leaving 13 bases between them.

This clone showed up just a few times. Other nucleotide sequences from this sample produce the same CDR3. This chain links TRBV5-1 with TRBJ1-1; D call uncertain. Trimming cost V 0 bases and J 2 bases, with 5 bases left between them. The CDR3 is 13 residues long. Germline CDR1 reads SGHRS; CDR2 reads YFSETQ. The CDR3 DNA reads TGCGCCAGCAGCTTGGGGGTTAACACTGAAGCTTTCTTT. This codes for CASSLGVNTEAFF.

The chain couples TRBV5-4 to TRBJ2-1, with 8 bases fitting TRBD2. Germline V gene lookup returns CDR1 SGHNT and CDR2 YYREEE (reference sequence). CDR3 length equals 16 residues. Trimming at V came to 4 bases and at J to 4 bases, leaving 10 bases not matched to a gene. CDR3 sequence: CASSRNERGRYNEQFF. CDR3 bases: TGTGCCAGCAGCAGAAATGAGCGGGGGCGGTACAATGAGCAGTTCTTC.

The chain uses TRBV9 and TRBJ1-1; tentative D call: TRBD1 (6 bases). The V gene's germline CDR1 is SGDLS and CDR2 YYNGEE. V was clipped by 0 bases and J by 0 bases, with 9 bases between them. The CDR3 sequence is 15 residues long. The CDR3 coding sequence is TGTGCCAGCAGCGTAGGGCCAGGGGTGAACACTGAAGCTTTCTTT. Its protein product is CASSVGPGVNTEAFF.

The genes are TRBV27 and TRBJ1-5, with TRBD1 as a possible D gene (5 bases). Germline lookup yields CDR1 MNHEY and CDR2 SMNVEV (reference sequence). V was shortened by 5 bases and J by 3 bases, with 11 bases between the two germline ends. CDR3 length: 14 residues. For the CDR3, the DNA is TGTGCCAGCAGTCAGGGACTACCCAATCAGCCCCAGCATTTT. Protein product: CASSQGLPNQPQHF.

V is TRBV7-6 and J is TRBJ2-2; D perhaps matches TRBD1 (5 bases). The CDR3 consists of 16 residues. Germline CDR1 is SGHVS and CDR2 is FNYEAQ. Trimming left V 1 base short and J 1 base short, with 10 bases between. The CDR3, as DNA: TGTGCCAGCAGCTTAGGCCCAACAGGGAACACCGGGGAGCTGTTTTTT. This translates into CASSLGPTGNTGELFF. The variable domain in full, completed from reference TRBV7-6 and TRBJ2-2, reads GAGVSQSPRYKVTKRGQDVALRCDPISGHVSLYWYRQALGQGPEFLTYFNYEAQQDKSGLPNDRFSAERPEGSISTLTIQRTEQRDSAMYRCASSLGPTGNTGELFFGEGSRLTVL.